This T cell receptor (beta chain) is from a study of cytomegalovirus exposure and HLA in healthy donors. Overall study context: Early released data had about 80 million unique TCRs, all coming from HLA-typed donors.

Overall study findings and caveats: Being productive about 90% or about 30% of the time was typical of most TCR beta V segments in an earlier analysis. Donors were assumed by presence/absence analyses to have roughly uniform sequencing depth.

Of note for this clone: The antigen remains undetermined.

The CDR3 length is 17 residues. Germline trimming cut 3 bases from V and 2 bases from J; bases unmatched to any gene: 11. Germline V gives CDR1 SNHLY, CDR2 FYNNEI. The study ran its PCR with 60 Vbeta and 13 Jbeta primers. The data were produced by immunoSEQ multiplex PCR, yet TCRdb's version contains in-frame clones alone and is incomplete. The sample lists some 150,000 clones; roughly 74% were seen once. The source is a man aged 18 to 30 in good health and CMV-seronegative. Material: PBMCs. The chain is built from TRBV2 and TRBJ2-3, with 7 nucleotides matching TRBD1. CDR3 nucleotides: TGTGCCAGCAGTGATAGGGACAGCTCGTGGGCCACAGATACGCAGTATTTT. It yields the protein CASSDRDSSWATDTQYF.